Below are 14 T cell receptor beta chains sequenced from a single sample in a study of T cell responses to AZD1222 COVID-19 vaccine. Method: immunoSEQ multiplex PCR; TCRdb's copy keeps in-frame clones and lacks some. The sample carries under 120,000 clones, 80% to 95% recorded once. The specimen was peripheral blood, collected on day 0 of AZD1222 vaccination. These receptors were taken from an adult in good health.

The chain is built from TRBV18 and TRBJ2-2, with unresolved D. V lost 6 bases and J lost 0, with 11 bases in between. CDR1 and CDR2 (germline): KGHSH, LQKENI. The CDR3 contains 15 residues. The CDR3: CASSRSGSNTGELFF. The CDR3 DNA reads as TGTGCCAGCTCCCGAAGTGGCTCGAACACCGGGGAGCTGTTTTTT.

The chain has TRBV7-2 and TRBJ1-5, with unresolved D. Trimming took 5 bases from V and 0 from J, leaving 11 bases between them. The CDR3 length is 15 residues. CDR1 SGHTA and CDR2 FQGNSA come from the germline V gene. The CDR3 here is CASSDVRYSNQPQHF. In nucleotides, the CDR3 is TGTGCCAGCAGCGACGTACGGTATAGCAATCAGCCCCAGCATTTT.

This clone has more than one count but fewer than ten. The chain employs TRBV5-4 and TRBJ1-3; maybe TRBD1 (6 bases). The V and J ends lost 4 bases and 0 bases respectively, with 23 bases between them. There are 19 residues in the CDR3. Germline V gene lookup returns CDR1 SGHNT and CDR2 YYREEE (reference sequence). The CDR3 bases are TGTGCCAGCAGCGTTGCCGGGACAACCCACCCATACTCTGGAAACACCATATATTTT. Translation: CASSVAGTTHPYSGNTIYF.

The rearrangement uses TRBV4-2 and TRBJ1-2, with 7 nucleotides matching TRBD1. Germline V CDR1 and CDR2: LGHNA, YNFKEQ. Trimming removed 4 bases from V and 3 bases from J; junction bases left unmatched: 2. This CDR3 has 13 residues. This CDR3 reads CASSLGQDYGYTF. For the CDR3, the DNA is TGTGCCAGCAGCCTCGGACAGGACTATGGCTACACCTTC.

The J gene is TRBJ1-1, the V gene TRBV19; D ambiguous. The length of the CDR3 is 13 residues. Germline lookup yields CDR1 LNHDA and CDR2 SQIVND (reference sequence). Trimming shortened V by 6 bases and J by 5 bases, and 13 bases separated the two germline ends. The CDR3 DNA is TGTGCCAGTAGGAGGGCGCGCGTGACTGAAGCTTTCTTT. This encodes CASRRARVTEAFF.

The rearrangement uses TRBV7-9 and TRBJ1-2; D ambiguous. Trimming removed 5 bases from V and 5 bases from J, with 9 bases in between. The CDR3 runs 12 residues. Germline V gene data show CDR1 as SEHNR and CDR2 as FQNEAQ (reference sequence). The CDR3 DNA reads as TGTGCCAGCAGCCCCTCCGGTTATGGCTACACCTTC. This sequence encodes CASSPSGYGYTF.

V and J are TRBV18 and TRBJ1-3; the D is unclear. The germline V gene has CDR1 KGHSH and CDR2 LQKENI. V was pared by 3 bases and J by 0 bases, with 12 bases between. The CDR3 covers 16 residues. CDR3 sequence: CASSPRQESSGNTIYF. CDR3 nucleotides: TGTGCCAGCTCACCGCGGCAGGAGAGCTCTGGAAACACCATATATTTT.

The J gene is TRBJ1-3, the V gene TRBV28; perhaps TRBD1 as D (6 bases). V was shortened by 6 bases and J by 7 bases, with 13 bases between the two germline ends. The length of the CDR3 is 13 residues. Germline V gene lookup returns CDR1 MDHEN and CDR2 SYDVKM. The CDR3 nucleotides read TGTGCCAGCAGCGGAGGGGGTCTGAACACCATATATTTT. Translating gives CASSGGGLNTIYF.

This chain connects TRBV7-2 to TRBJ1-4, with D hard to call. Deletions cut 2 bases from V and 5 bases from J, with 6 bases between. The CDR3 contains 13 residues. Germline assignment: CDR1 SGHTA and CDR2 FQGNSA. The CDR3 protein is CASSLRENEKLFF. Written as DNA, the CDR3 is TGTGCCAGCAGCTTACGGGAGAATGAAAAACTGTTTTTT.

The chain couples TRBV4-3 to TRBJ1-4; D call uncertain. The germline V gene has CDR1 LGHNA and CDR2 YSLEER. Trimming removed 0 bases at V and 8 bases at J, with 7 bases between. The CDR3 length is 13 residues. The CDR3 protein is CASSQDLAEKLFF. The CDR3 bases are TGCGCCAGCAGCCAAGATCTAGCCGAAAAACTGTTTTTT.

Only one count was recorded for this clone. The chain links TRBV28 to TRBJ2-4; 8 bases map to TRBD1. V was clipped by 6 bases and J by 2 bases; unmatched bases: 12. CDR1 is MDHEN, CDR2 SYDVKM, per germline. The CDR3 runs 17 residues. CDR3 DNA: TGTGCCAGCAGGCCCCAGGGGGCGGATGGGACCAAAAACATTCAGTACTTC. Protein product: CASRPQGADGTKNIQYF.

This chain joins TRBV7-9 and TRBJ1-6; 7 bases map to TRBD1. J lost 4 bases, V lost 8 bases, and 2 bases had no gene match. The CDR3 sequence is 13 residues long. The germline gives CDR1 SEHNR, CDR2 FQNEAQ (reference sequence). Written as DNA, the CDR3 is TGTGCCAGCCAGGGACAGTATAATTCACCCCTCCACTTT. Translating it yields CASQGQYNSPLHF.

This chain uses TRBV11-2 with TRBJ2-1, with D unclear. With 0 bases removed from V and 7 bases from J, the gap between germline ends came to 13 bases. CDR3 length: 15 amino acids. Germline V gene sequence: CDR1 SGHAT, CDR2 FQNNGV. CDR3 region: CASSLDWQEGNEQFF. For the CDR3, the DNA is TGTGCCAGCAGCTTAGATTGGCAGGAAGGGAATGAGCAGTTCTTC.

The V and J genes are TRBV7-3 and TRBJ1-1, with D uncertain. CDR1 is SGHTA and CDR2 is FQGTGA in the germline V gene. Trimming took 4 bases from V and 4 from J, leaving 16 bases between them. The CDR3 length is 15 residues. In DNA, the CDR3 is TGTGCCAGCAGCTCTCACGGGCAGCTTAGCACTGAAGCTTTCTTT. Its translation: CASSSHGQLSTEAFF. Combining the CDR3 with reference TRBV7-3 and TRBJ1-1 gives the whole variable domain GAGVSQTPSNKVTEKGKYVELRCDPISGHTALYWYRQSLGQGPEFLIYFQGTGAADDSGLPNDRFFAVRPEGSVSTLKIQRTERGDSAVYLCASSSHGQLSTEAFFGQGTRLTVV.